This T cell receptor beta chain came from a study of blood T cell repertoires in COVID-19. About the research overall: Italy, Spain and the United States were the sources of the convalescent and acute COVID-19 samples.

In the original analysis: Reference gene primer amplification yielded estimated nucleated cell counts. TCRdb keeps only in-frame clones here, not all; method: immunoSEQ multiplex PCR. The V and J calls and the clone size are those of that table, but D and trimming were determined from the DNA. The sample holds around 300,000 clones, approximately 85% seen once. V shed 7 bases and J shed 2 bases, with 5 bases lying between them. CDR3 length equals 11 residues. Input material: peripheral blood. The chain employs TRBV12-3 or TRBV12-4 and TRBJ1-2, with no clear D. The source of this sequence is a woman between 65 and 79 years old with acute or convalescent COVID-19. The CDR3 DNA follows: TGTGCCAGCACACAGAACTATGGCTACACCTTC. It yields the protein CASTQNYGYTF.